This T cell receptor beta chain appears in the sequencing data of a study of blood T cell repertoires in COVID-19. All enrollees were about 18 to 95 years old and from about 24 US areas. The table came from immunoSEQ multiplex PCR; TCRdb's copy has only in-frame clones and leaves some out. The sample includes 250,000 or so clones, around 89% of them seen just once. V lost 4 bases, J lost 0 bases, and 11 bases lay in between. The V gene's germline CDR1 is SGHRS and CDR2 YFSETQ. The CDR3 runs 14 residues. The chain employs TRBV5-1 and TRBJ2-7; possibly TRBD2 for D (5 bases). Sequencing used PBMCs or T cells enriched from blood (not recorded which). This TCR was sampled from a woman aged 25-40 years with acute COVID-19. The CDR3 coding sequence is TGCGCCAGCAGCGTGGACGGGATCTCCTACGAGCAGTACTTC. Translated, it gives CASSVDGISYEQYF.